The 2 T cell receptor beta chains listed next were all sequenced from one sample in a study of radiation and T cells in renal cell carcinoma. Profiling relied on immunoSEQ multiplex PCR, and the TCRdb table lists in-frame clones only, not all of them. This sample carries tens of thousands of clones, about 86% of them seen once, and the ten largest clones take 20% to 25%. As to time point: blood 2 weeks post-SBRT. Treatment given: 15 Gy SBRT to primary tumor, nephrectomy 4 weeks later. The sample was blood, taken from a patient whose treatment included radiotherapy and nephrectomy. All receptors come from a woman between 50 and 59 years old with renal cell carcinoma.

J is TRBJ2-1 and V is TRBV27, with TRBD2 matching 16 bases. The germline V gene encodes CDR1 MNHEY and CDR2 SMNVEV (reference sequence). After removal of 5 bases from V and 4 bases from J, the junction contained 8 bases not matched to a gene. The CDR3 runs to 18 residues. CDR3 sequence: CASSPIGTSGGAYNEQFF. The CDR3 nucleotides read TGTGCCAGCAGTCCGATAGGGACTAGCGGGGGGGCTTACAATGAGCAGTTCTTC.

The CDR3 nucleotides read TGTGCCTGGAGTTTCCAGGACACGCTGCATTTT. Residues: CAWSFQDTLHF. The rearrangement joins TRBV30 to TRBJ1-5, with D possibly matching TRBD1 (5 bases). V was shortened by 2 bases and J by 15 bases, with 14 bases between the two germline ends. In germline, CDR1 is GTSNPN, CDR2 SVGIG (reference sequence). CDR3 size: 11 residues.